The 6 T cell receptor beta chains presented below share a single source sample, sequenced in a study of shared clonotypes between healthy human individuals. Here immunoSEQ multiplex PCR was the method, and the copy in TCRdb shows in-frame clones only, minus some. The table lists about 1.5 million clones, around 98% of them singletons. Material for sequencing was naive CD4+ T cells sorted from blood. As to subset: CD45RA+ positively selected. Source of these receptors: a man aged 30 to 45 in good health.

The chain combines TRBV14 with TRBJ2-5; 10 bases agree with TRBD1. This CDR3 has 15 residues. J lost 1 base, V lost 4 bases, and 3 bases had no gene match. Per germline, CDR1 SGHDN and CDR2 FVKESK. This CDR3 reads CASSRWTGGQETQYF. CDR3 nucleotide sequence: TGTGCCAGCAGCCGCTGGACAGGGGGCCAAGAGACCCAGTACTTC. Filled out from reference TRBV14 and TRBJ2-5, the complete variable domain reads EAGVTQFPSHSVIEKGQTVTLRCDPISGHDNLYWYRRVMGKEIKFLLHFVKESKQDESGMPNNRFLAERTGGTYSTLKVQPAELEDSGVYFCASSRWTGGQETQYFGPGTRLLVL.

The chain carries TRBV5-4 and TRBJ2-6; 7 bases align to TRBD1. The CDR3 has 19 amino acids. Germline V gene lookup returns CDR1 SGHNT and CDR2 YYREEE (reference sequence). The J segment lost 0 bases and the V segment lost 4 bases, leaving 13 bases of the junction unmatched. This CDR3 is CASSPSPGQSRSGANVLTF. CDR3 sequence (DNA): TGTGCCAGCAGCCCCAGTCCGGGACAGAGTCGCTCTGGGGCCAACGTCCTGACTTTC.

This clone showed up just once. The V and J genes are TRBV19 and TRBJ2-7, with 7 bases lining up with TRBD1. The CDR3 covers 15 residues. In germline, CDR1 is LNHDA, CDR2 SQIVND (reference sequence). V lost 3 bases and J lost 7; bases outside the gene matches: 12. The chain's CDR3 is CASSIWKGQREEQYF. The DNA for the CDR3 is TGTGCCAGTAGTATTTGGAAGGGACAGCGAGAAGAGCAGTACTTC.

This clone has a single count. Other DNA sequences in the sample encode the same CDR3. The chain recombines TRBV28 with TRBJ2-7; D uncertain. V was clipped by 3 bases and J by 4 bases, with 7 bases between them. The CDR3 is made up of 12 amino acids. CDR1 and CDR2 from the germline V gene are MDHEN and SYDVKM. CDR3 DNA sequence: TGTGCCAGCAGTTTGAGAGGATACGAGCAGTACTTC. It translates to CASSLRGYEQYF. Full variable domain (remainder filled in from reference TRBV28 and TRBJ2-7): DVKVTQSSRYLVKRTGEKVFLECVQDMDHENMFWYRQDPGLGLRLIYFSYDVKMKEKGDIPEGYSVSREKKERFSLILESASTNQTSMYLCASSLRGYEQYFGPGTRLTVT.

This chain links TRBV29-1 with TRBJ1-1; D remains ambiguous. The CDR3 extends over 11 amino acids. The germline V and J ends were trimmed by 3 bases and 5 bases, with 7 bases remaining between them. The germline gives CDR1 SQVTM, CDR2 ANQGSEA. The CDR3 DNA reads as TGCAGCGTTGATTCAGCAACTGAAGCTTTCTTT. Translated, it gives CSVDSATEAFF.

The chain carries TRBV4-1 and TRBJ1-1, with 9 bases matching TRBD1. The CDR3 totals 15 residues. From germline, CDR1 is MGHRA and CDR2 YSYEKL. V shed 1 base, J shed 5 bases, and the junction held 5 bases outside the gene matches. CDR3: CASSQGDRVRTEAFF. The CDR3 DNA reads TGCGCCAGCAGCCAAGGGGACAGGGTAAGGACTGAAGCTTTCTTT.